Listed here are 2 T cell receptor beta chains from one sample, sequenced in a study of T cell responses to AZD1222 COVID-19 vaccine. Produced via immunoSEQ multiplex PCR; TCRdb's table is partial and in-frame only. The table includes more than 85,000 clones, approximately 91% detected once. The specimen was peripheral blood, collected on day 0 of AZD1222 vaccination. All receptors come from an adult in good health.

The chain recombines TRBV18 with TRBJ1-4; perhaps TRBD1 as D (5 bases). Trimming pared 4 bases from V and 2 bases from J, leaving 11 bases between. Germline CDR1 KGHSH, CDR2 LQKENI. The CDR3 runs to 15 residues. The CDR3 DNA is TGTGCCAGCTCACGCGTCGGGGCCACTAATGAAAAACTGTTTTTT. Translation gives CASSRVGATNEKLFF. The variable domain in full, with the rest retrieved from reference TRBV18 and TRBJ1-4, is NAGVMQNPRHLVRRRGQEARLRCSPMKGHSHVYWYRQLPEEGLKFMVYLQKENIIDESGMPKERFSAEFPKEGPSILRIQQVVRGDSAAYFCASSRVGATNEKLFFGSGTQLSVL.

The chain carries TRBV19 and TRBJ1-1; D perhaps matches TRBD1 (5 bases). The CDR3 has 13 residues. V lost 0 bases and J lost 11, with 13 bases in between. CDR1 and CDR2 (germline): LNHDA, SQIVND (reference sequence). The DNA of the CDR3 is TGTGCCAGTAGTATAGAGGCTGGCAGGGTGGCTTTCTTT. Translating it yields CASSIEAGRVAFF.